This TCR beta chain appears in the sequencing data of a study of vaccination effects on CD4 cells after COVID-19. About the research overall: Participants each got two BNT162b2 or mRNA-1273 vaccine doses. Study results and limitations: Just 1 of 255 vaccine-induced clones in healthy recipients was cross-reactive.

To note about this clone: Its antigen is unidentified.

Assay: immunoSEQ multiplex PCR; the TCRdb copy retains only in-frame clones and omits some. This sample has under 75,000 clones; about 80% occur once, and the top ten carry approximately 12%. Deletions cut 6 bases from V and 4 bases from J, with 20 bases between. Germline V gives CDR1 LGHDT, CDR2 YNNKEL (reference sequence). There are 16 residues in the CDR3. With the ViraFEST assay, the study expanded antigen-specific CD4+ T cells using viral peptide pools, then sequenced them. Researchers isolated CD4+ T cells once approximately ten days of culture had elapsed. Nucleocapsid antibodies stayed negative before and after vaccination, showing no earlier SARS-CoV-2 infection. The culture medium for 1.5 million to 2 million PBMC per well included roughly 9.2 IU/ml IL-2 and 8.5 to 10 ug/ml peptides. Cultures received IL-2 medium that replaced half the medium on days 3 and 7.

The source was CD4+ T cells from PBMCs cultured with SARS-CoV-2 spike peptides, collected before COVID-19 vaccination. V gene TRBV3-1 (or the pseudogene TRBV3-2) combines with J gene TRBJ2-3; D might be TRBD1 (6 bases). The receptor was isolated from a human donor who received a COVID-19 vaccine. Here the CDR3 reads CASSFLAGTSPDTQYF. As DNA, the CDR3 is TGTGCCAGCAGTTTTCTCGCCGGGACATCTCCAGATACGCAGTATTTT.